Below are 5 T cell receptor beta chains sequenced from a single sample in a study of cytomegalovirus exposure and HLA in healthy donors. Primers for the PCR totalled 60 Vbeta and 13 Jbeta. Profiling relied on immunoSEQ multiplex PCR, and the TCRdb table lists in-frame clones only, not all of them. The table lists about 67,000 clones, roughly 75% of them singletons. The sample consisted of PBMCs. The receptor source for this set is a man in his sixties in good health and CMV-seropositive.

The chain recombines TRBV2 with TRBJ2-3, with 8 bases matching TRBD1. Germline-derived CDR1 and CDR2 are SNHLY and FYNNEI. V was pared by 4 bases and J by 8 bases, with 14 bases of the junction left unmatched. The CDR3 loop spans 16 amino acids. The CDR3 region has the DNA TGTGCCAGCAGTGCCTCGGACAGGGTGGGCGACGTTACGCAGTATTTT. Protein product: CASSASDRVGDVTQYF.

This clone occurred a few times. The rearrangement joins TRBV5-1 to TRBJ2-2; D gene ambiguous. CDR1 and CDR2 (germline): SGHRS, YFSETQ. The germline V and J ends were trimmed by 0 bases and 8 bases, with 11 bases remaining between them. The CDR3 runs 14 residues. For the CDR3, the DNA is TGCGCCAGCAGCTTGGCTGGGCTTCCGGGGGAGCTGTTTTTT. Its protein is CASSLAGLPGELFF.

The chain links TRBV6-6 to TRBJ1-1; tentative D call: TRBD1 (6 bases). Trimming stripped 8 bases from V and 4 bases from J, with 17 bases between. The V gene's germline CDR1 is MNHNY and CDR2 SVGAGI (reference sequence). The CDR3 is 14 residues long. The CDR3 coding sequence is TGTGCCAGCTCCCCTCCCAGGGGCAGCACTGAAGCTTTCTTT. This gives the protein CASSPPRGSTEAFF.

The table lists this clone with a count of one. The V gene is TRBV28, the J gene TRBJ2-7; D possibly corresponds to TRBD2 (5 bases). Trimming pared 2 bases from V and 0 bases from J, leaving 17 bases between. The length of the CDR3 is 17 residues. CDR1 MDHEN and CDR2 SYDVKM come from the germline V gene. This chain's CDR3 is CASSLASGVDPSYEQYF. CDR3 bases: TGTGCCAGCAGTTTAGCCTCCGGGGTAGATCCCTCCTACGAGCAGTACTTC.

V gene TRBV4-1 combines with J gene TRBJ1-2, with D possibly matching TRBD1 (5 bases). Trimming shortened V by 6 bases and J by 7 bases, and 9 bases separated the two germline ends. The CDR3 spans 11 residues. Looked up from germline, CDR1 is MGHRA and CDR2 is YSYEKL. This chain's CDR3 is CASRWGGGYTF. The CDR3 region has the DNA TGCGCCAGCAGATGGGGGGGTGGCTACACCTTC.